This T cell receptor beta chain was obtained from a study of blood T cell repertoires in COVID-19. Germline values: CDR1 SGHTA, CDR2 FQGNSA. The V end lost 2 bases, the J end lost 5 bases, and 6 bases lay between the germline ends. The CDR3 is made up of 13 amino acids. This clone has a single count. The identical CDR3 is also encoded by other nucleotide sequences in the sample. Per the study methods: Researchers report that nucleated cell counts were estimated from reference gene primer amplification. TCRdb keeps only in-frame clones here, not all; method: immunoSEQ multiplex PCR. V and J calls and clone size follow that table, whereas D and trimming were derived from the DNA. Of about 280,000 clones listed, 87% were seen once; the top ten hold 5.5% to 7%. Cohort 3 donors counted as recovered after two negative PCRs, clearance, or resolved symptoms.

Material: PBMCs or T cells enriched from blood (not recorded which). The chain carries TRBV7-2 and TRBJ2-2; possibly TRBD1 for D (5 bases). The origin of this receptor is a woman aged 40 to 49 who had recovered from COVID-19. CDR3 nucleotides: TGTGCCAGCAGCTTACCAGGGACCGGGGAGCTGTTTTTT. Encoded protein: CASSLPGTGELFF.